These 26 T cell receptor beta chains came from one sample sequenced in a study of neurological immune-mediated disorders (dated by TCRdb to the late 2010s). Libraries were built with 5' RACE. Sequencer: Illumina HiSeq 2500. The raw public data were reprocessed by TCRdb itself: fastp quality trimming at Q25, MiXCR clonotype calling, in-frame beta chains only. CDR3 protein duplicates are merged, each entry listing the most common genes and DNA. This sample has about 10,000 distinct CDR3 sequences in its table, and more than 20% of those were observed once. The ten biggest clones cover about 13% of the sample. The sample taken for sequencing was CD8+ T cells from blood. These receptor sequences come from a middle-aged woman with multiple sclerosis.

Points on this clonotype: An end of the junction differs from the germline gene, which may be a read error. The chain has TRBV7-9 and TRBJ1-1; 8 bases align to TRBD1. Germline-derived CDR1 and CDR2 are SEHNR and FQNEAQ (reference sequence). The CDR3 consists of 17 residues. DNA of the CDR3: TGTGTCAGCAGCACGTCGGACAGGGTATCATGGGACACTGAAGCTTTCTTT. This gives the protein CVSSTSDRVSWDTEAFF.

This clonotype was observed at least ten times. The chain joins TRBV12-3 or TRBV12-4 to TRBJ2-7, with TRBD1 matching over 8 bases. The CDR3 runs to 15 residues. V shed 6 bases, J shed 0 bases, and the junction held 7 bases outside the gene matches. The CDR3 nucleotides read TGTGCCAGCAGCCAGGACAGGGACCTCTCCTACGAGCAGTACTTC. This translates into CASSQDRDLSYEQYF.

By its share, this clonotype is medium-sized. This chain links TRBV29-1 with TRBJ1-1, with a tentative D call TRBD1 (5 bases). There are 12 residues in the CDR3. The V end was cut by 6 bases, the J end by 3 bases, with 11 bases between. From germline, CDR1 is SQVTM and CDR2 ANQGSEA. The CDR3 spells CSVIDSYTEAFF. As DNA, the CDR3 is TGCAGCGTCATCGACAGTTACACTGAAGCTTTCTTT.

This clonotype rates as medium-sized (0.01 to 0.1%). The CDR3 coding sequence is TGTGCCAGCAGTTTACCCGGACAGGCCGAGCAGTACTTC. As protein: CASSLPGQAEQYF. The gene calls are TRBV27 and TRBJ2-7; 7 nucleotides line up with TRBD1. The CDR3 is 13 amino acids. J was trimmed by 6 bases and V by 2 bases; bases with no gene match: 4. Germline V lookup: CDR1 MNHEY, CDR2 SMNVEV (reference sequence).

At least ten counts were recorded for this clonotype. This rearrangement joins TRBV4-1 to TRBJ2-7, with D perhaps TRBD1 (6 bases). The germline CDR1 and CDR2 sequences are MGHRA and YSYEKL. Trimming removed 3 bases at V and 5 bases at J, with 14 bases between. The CDR3 is 14 residues long. CDR3 nucleotide sequence: TGCGCCAGCAGCCACCCAAGTAAGGGGGACGAGCAGTACTTC. Amino acids: CASSHPSKGDEQYF.

This clonotype was picked up many times. J is TRBJ2-1 and V is TRBV29-1, with TRBD2 identical over 10 bases. The V gene end was trimmed by 3 bases and the J gene end by 8 bases; junction bases not matched to a gene: 7. This CDR3 spans 14 amino acids. CDR1 is SQVTM, CDR2 ANQGSEA, per germline. Here the CDR3 DNA reads TGCAGCGTTGAGTCTAGCGGGGGACGCTATGAGCAGTTCTTC. Residues: CSVESSGGRYEQFF.

This clonotype was detected ten times or more. This rearrangement joins TRBV7-2 to TRBJ1-5, with TRBD1 as a possible D gene (5 bases). The CDR3 has 15 amino acids. Per germline, CDR1 SGHTA and CDR2 FQGNSA. With 2 bases removed from V and 3 bases from J, the gap between germline ends came to 11 bases. The CDR3 sequence is CASSLRGAPNQPQHF. CDR3 DNA: TGTGCCAGCAGCTTAAGAGGGGCACCCAATCAGCCCCAGCATTTT.

This clonotype was seen repeatedly, ten times or more. V usage is TRBV20-1 and J usage is TRBJ2-3; D not certain. The CDR3 is 15 amino acids. Germline CDR1 is DFQATT and CDR2 is SNEGSKA (reference sequence). The V gene lost 0 bases and the J gene lost 1 base, with 11 bases spanning the gap. Here the CDR3 reads CSARDQVWGTDTQYF. CDR3 DNA sequence: TGCAGTGCTAGAGATCAGGTTTGGGGCACAGATACGCAGTATTTT.

This clonotype rates as medium-sized. The CDR3 is CASSRGQYF. The CDR3 DNA follows: TGTGCCAGCAGTCGCGGGCAGTACTTC. This chain uses TRBV27 with TRBJ2-7; D remains unclear. The CDR3 consists of 9 residues. V was cut by 5 bases and J by 9 bases, with 5 bases left in between. From germline, CDR1 is MNHEY and CDR2 SMNVEV (reference sequence).

The J gene is TRBJ1-4, the V gene TRBV5-1; possible D gene TRBD1, 5 bases. CDR1 and CDR2 (germline): SGHRS, YFSETQ. The CDR3 totals 15 residues. Trimming shortened V by 0 bases and J by 7 bases, and 13 bases separated the two germline ends. The CDR3 sequence is CASSLEPGPGEKLFF. CDR3 nucleotide sequence: TGCGCCAGCAGCTTGGAACCAGGGCCTGGTGAAAAACTGTTTTTT.

In its sample, this clonotype was seen many times. The chain carries TRBV11-3 and TRBJ2-3; TRBD2 is a possible D gene (5 bases). CDR1 is SGHNT, CDR2 YENEEA, per germline. Between the trimmed V and J ends, which lost 5 bases and 1 base, there was a span of 10 bases. This CDR3 comprises 14 residues. Written as DNA, the CDR3 is TGTGCCAGCAGCCCTTGGGAGCGCACAGATACGCAGTATTTT. Protein sequence: CASSPWERTDTQYF. The entire variable domain, with the rest obtained from reference TRBV11-3 and TRBJ2-3, is as follows: EAGVVQSPRYKIIEKKQPVAFWCNPISGHNTLYWYLQNLGQGPELLIRYENEEAVDDSQLPKDRFSAERLKGVDSTLKIQPAELGDSAVYLCASSPWERTDTQYFGPGTRLTVL.

This clonotype was seen repeatedly, ten times or more. The chain couples TRBV15 to TRBJ2-3; 7 bases are shared with TRBD1. The V and J ends lost 5 bases and 3 bases, in that order; junction bases with no gene match: 8. The length of the CDR3 is 15 residues. CDR1 and CDR2 from the germline V gene are LNHNV and YYDKDF (reference sequence). CDR3 DNA: TGTGCCACCAGCCGGGACAGCGCGAGTACAGATACGCAGTATTTT. This encodes CATSRDSASTDTQYF.

This clonotype occurred many times. The chain has TRBV12-3 or TRBV12-4 and TRBJ2-1, with 12 nucleotides matching TRBD2. Trimming removed 6 bases from V and 6 bases from J; junction bases left unmatched: 3. The CDR3 loop spans 14 amino acids. For the CDR3, the DNA is TGTGCCAGCAGGCTAGCGGGGGGGATCAATGAGCAGTTCTTC. This codes for CASRLAGGINEQFF.

This clonotype came up many times. This CDR3 reads CASSWGMAKTQYF. The CDR3 DNA reads as TGCGCCAGCAGCTGGGGTATGGCAAAGACCCAGTACTTC. This chain connects TRBV5-1 to TRBJ2-5; D is ambiguous. Germline CDR1 reads SGHRS; CDR2 reads YFSETQ. V was cut by 3 bases and J by 6 bases, with 12 bases left in between. The CDR3 runs to 13 residues. Using reference TRBV5-1 and TRBJ2-5 for the parts outside the CDR3, the full variable domain is KAGVTQTPRYLIKTRGQQVTLSCSPISGHRSVSWYQQTPGQGLQFLFEYFSETQRNKGNFPGRFSGRQFSNSRSEMNVSTLELGDSALYLCASSWGMAKTQYFGPGTRLLVL.

V gene TRBV5-1 combines with J gene TRBJ1-3; the D gene is possibly TRBD1 (5 bases). Germline V lookup: CDR1 SGHRS, CDR2 YFSETQ. This CDR3 contains 17 residues. V lost 2 bases and J 4 bases, leaving 19 bases between the germline ends. The DNA for the CDR3 is TGCGCCAGCAGCTTAAGCGAGATTCGGGACCCAGGAAACACCATATATTTT. Residues: CASSLSEIRDPGNTIYF.

This clonotype showed up many times. CDR3 sequence (DNA): TGTGCCAGCAGTTTCACTCTCACCGGGGAGCTGTTTTTT. Protein sequence: CASSFTLTGELFF. This sequence joins TRBV6-5 and TRBJ2-2; D unresolved. This CDR3 spans 13 amino acids. V lost 4 bases and J 4 bases, leaving 7 bases between the germline ends. Germline V gene data show CDR1 as MNHEY and CDR2 as SVGAGI.

This clonotype was counted many times. The chain carries TRBV5-1 and TRBJ2-6, with 9 nucleotides matching TRBD1. The CDR3 sequence is 19 residues long. V was clipped by 2 bases and J by 2 bases; unmatched bases: 11. Germline values: CDR1 SGHRS, CDR2 YFSETQ. The CDR3 protein is CASSFPGTGHFPGANVLTF. CDR3 nucleotides: TGCGCCAGCAGCTTCCCGGGGACAGGGCATTTCCCTGGGGCCAACGTCCTGACTTTC.

This clonotype is judged medium-sized. The chain uses TRBV5-5 and TRBJ1-6; D unclear. Trimming took off 3 bases at V and 8 bases at J, with 12 bases between the two ends. Germline assignment: CDR1 SGHKS and CDR2 YYEKEE (reference sequence). CDR3 length: 14 amino acids. CDR3 in DNA: TGTGCCAGCAGCTGGGTAGTCGATTATTCACCCCTCCACTTT. It is translated as CASSWVVDYSPLHF.

This clonotype was observed many times. The chain couples TRBV11-2 to TRBJ2-7, with 8 bases identical to TRBD1. With 5 bases clipped from V and 4 bases from J, the junction kept 10 bases outside the gene matches. Looked up from germline, CDR1 is SGHAT and CDR2 is FQNNGV. CDR3 length: 15 amino acids. DNA for the CDR3: TGTGCCAGCAGCCCAGCCGGGACAGGAGAATACGAGCAGTACTTC. It translates to CASSPAGTGEYEQYF. Full variable domain (missing parts from reference TRBV11-2 and TRBJ2-7): EAGVAQSPRYKIIEKRQSVAFWCNPISGHATLYWYQQILGQGPKLLIQFQNNGVVDDSQLPKDRFSAERLKGVDSTLKIQPAKLEDSAVYLCASSPAGTGEYEQYFGPGTRLTVT.

In its sample, this clonotype was seen a few times. The chain has TRBV3-1 and TRBJ2-1, with TRBD2 matching 11 bases. Germline lookup yields CDR1 LGHDT and CDR2 YNNKEL (reference sequence). The trim removed 1 base at V and 4 bases at J, leaving 9 bases unmatched. This CDR3 has 18 residues. The CDR3 loop reads CASSQVDWGLAAYNEQFF. The CDR3 bases are TGTGCCAGCAGCCAAGTGGACTGGGGACTAGCGGCATACAATGAGCAGTTCTTC.

This clonotype occurred many times. This chain connects TRBV7-9 to TRBJ2-1; D uncertain. CDR1 and CDR2 (germline): SEHNR, FQNEAQ (reference sequence). V lost 3 bases and J 1 base, leaving 4 bases between the germline ends. The CDR3 sequence is 13 residues long. The CDR3 sequence is CASSLGSYNEQFF. The CDR3 DNA reads as TGTGCCAGCAGCTTGGGGTCCTACAATGAGCAGTTCTTC.

This clonotype is medium-sized (0.01 to 0.1%). The chain joins TRBV5-1 to TRBJ2-5, with a tentative D call TRBD2 (7 bases). Germline V gene data show CDR1 as SGHRS and CDR2 as YFSETQ. CDR3 length: 15 residues. The V end lost 4 bases, the J end lost 0 bases, and 13 bases lay between the germline ends. The CDR3: CASSPGGQYQETQYF. CDR3 DNA: TGCGCCAGCAGCCCGGGGGGACAATACCAAGAGACCCAGTACTTC.

The chain joins TRBV7-3 to TRBJ2-3, with a weak D call TRBD1 (6 bases). The V gene's germline CDR1 is SGHTA and CDR2 FQGTGA. The CDR3 is 15 residues long. The V end was cut by 5 bases, the J end by 0 bases, with 12 bases between. This chain's CDR3 is CASSLRGTSTDTQYF. CDR3 coding DNA: TGTGCCAGCAGCCTCAGGGGCACTAGCACAGATACGCAGTATTTT.

The chain recombines TRBV20-1 with TRBJ2-7, with D tentatively TRBD1 or TRBD2 (6 bases each). Germline lookup yields CDR1 DFQATT and CDR2 SNEGSKA (reference sequence). There are 14 residues in the CDR3. Trimming pared 0 bases from V and 0 bases from J, leaving 9 bases between. Here the CDR3 DNA reads TGCAGTGCTAGAGATGGAGGGGGCTCCTACGAGCAGTACTTC. Translated, it gives CSARDGGGSYEQYF.

This sequence joins TRBV9 and TRBJ2-1; possibly TRBD1 for D (6 bases). This CDR3 region has 13 residues. Trimming took 4 bases from V and 4 from J, leaving 9 bases between them. Germline lookup yields CDR1 SGDLS and CDR2 YYNGEE. CDR3 residues: CASSIGQYNEQFF. The DNA for the CDR3 is TGTGCCAGCAGCATTGGACAGTACAATGAGCAGTTCTTC.

V gene TRBV4-2 combines with J gene TRBJ1-1, with a tentative D call TRBD1 (6 bases). Germline-derived CDR1 and CDR2 are LGHNA and YNFKEQ. V gave up 0 bases and J gave up 5 bases, with 13 bases separating them. This CDR3 spans 15 amino acids. For the CDR3, the DNA is TGTGCCAGCAGCCAAGATTCGGGGGCTACAACTGAAGCTTTCTTT. It specifies CASSQDSGATTEAFF.